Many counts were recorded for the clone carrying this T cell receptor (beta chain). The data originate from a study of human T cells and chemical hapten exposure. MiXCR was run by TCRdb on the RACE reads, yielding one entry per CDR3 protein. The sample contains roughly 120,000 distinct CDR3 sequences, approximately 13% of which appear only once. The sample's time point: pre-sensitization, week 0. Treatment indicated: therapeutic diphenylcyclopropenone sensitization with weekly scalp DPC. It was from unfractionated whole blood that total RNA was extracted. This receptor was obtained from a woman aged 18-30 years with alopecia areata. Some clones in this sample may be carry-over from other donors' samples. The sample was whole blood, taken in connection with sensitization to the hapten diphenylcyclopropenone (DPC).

The CDR3 sequence: CASSLEIQGTYEQYF. As DNA, the CDR3 is TGTGCCAGCAGCTTGGAAATCCAGGGGACCTACGAGCAGTACTTC. The V gene is TRBV5-5, the J gene TRBJ2-7; TRBD1 is a possible D gene (6 bases). Germline CDR1 SGHKS, CDR2 YYEKEE (reference sequence). V gave up 0 bases and J gave up 2 bases, with 12 bases separating them. This CDR3 comprises 15 residues.